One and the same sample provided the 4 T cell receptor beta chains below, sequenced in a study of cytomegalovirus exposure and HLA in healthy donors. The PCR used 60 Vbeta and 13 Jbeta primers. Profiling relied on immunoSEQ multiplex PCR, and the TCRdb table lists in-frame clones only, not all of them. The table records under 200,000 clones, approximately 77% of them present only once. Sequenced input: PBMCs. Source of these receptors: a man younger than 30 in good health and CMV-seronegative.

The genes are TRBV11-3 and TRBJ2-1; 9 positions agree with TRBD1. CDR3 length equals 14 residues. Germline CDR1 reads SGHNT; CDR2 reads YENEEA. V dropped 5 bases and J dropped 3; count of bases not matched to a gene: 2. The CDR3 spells CASSRDRDYNEQFF. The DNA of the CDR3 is TGTGCCAGCAGCCGGGACAGGGACTACAATGAGCAGTTCTTC.

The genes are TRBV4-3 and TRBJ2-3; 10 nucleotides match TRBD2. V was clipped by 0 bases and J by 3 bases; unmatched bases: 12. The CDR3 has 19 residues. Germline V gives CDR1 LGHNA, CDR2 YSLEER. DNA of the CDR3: TGCGCCAGCAGCCAAGATCCGCCCGCTAGCGGGAGTTTTACAGATACGCAGTATTTT. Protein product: CASSQDPPASGSFTDTQYF.

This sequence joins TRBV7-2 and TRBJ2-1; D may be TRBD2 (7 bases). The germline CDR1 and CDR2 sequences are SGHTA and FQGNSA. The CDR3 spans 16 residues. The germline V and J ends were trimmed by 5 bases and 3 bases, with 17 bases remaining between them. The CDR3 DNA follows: TGTGCCAGCAGCGCCCGAAGGGGGGGCAGCTACAATGAGCAGTTCTTC. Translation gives CASSARRGGSYNEQFF.

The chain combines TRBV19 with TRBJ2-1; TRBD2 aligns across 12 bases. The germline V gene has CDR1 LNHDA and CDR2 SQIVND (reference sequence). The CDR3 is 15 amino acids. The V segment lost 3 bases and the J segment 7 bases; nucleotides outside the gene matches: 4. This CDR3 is CASSILGLAGNEQFF. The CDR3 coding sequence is TGTGCCAGTAGTATTCTCGGACTAGCGGGAAATGAGCAGTTCTTC.